These T cell receptor beta chains were read from a single sample in a study of vaccination and CD4 T cells after COVID-19. For these receptors, no antigen is known. TCRdb redid the calling of the PCR reads with MiXCR, one entry per CDR3 protein. Here the sample spans thousands of distinct CDR3 sequences, less than 55% being singletons. Sequenced input: CD4+ T cells from blood, cultured in vitro. All receptors come from a human donor who had recovered from COVID-19. The CDR3 runs from the conserved cysteine through the conserved F or W. Each record gives: J gene, clone size, V gene, D gene, CDR3 DNA, CDR3 protein. A D gene is named only where the DNA matches it firmly. Some rows have no size entry. The others give once, few or many, or a class for an expanded clone.

>TRBJ1-2|NA|TRBV7-9|NA
TGTGCCAGCAGTTCCGTGCCGGCCTATGGCTACACCTTC
CASSSVPAYGYTF
>TRBJ1-2|few|TRBV4-1|NA
TGCGCCAGCAGCCGTAACAGGGATGGCTACACCTTC
CASSRNRDGYTF
>TRBJ2-5|few|TRBV6-1|NA
TGTGCCAGCAGTGAAACCCGGGAGACCCAGTACTTC
CASSETRETQYF
>TRBJ2-5|NA|TRBV19|TRBD2
TGTGCCAGTAGTCAGGGACTAGCGGGAGTTGGGCAAGAGACCCAGTACTTC
CASSQGLAGVGQETQYF
>TRBJ2-5|few|TRBV7-2|NA
TGTGCCAGCAGCTTAGCGGGGTTGCGGGAGACCCAGTACTTC
CASSLAGLRETQYF
>TRBJ1-5|NA|TRBV20-1|NA
TGCAGTGCTAGTCCCCAGGGGACGAGTAGTCAGCCCCAGCATTTT
CSASPQGTSSQPQHF
>TRBJ1-1|NA|TRBV20-1|TRBD1
TGCAGTGCGGGACAGGGGGCTGGGGACACTGAAGCTTTCTTT
CSAGQGAGDTEAFF
>TRBJ2-1|few|TRBV20-1|TRBD1
TGCAGTGCACCGGGACAGGGGGCTTTGGATGAGCAGTTCTTC
CSAPGQGALDEQFF
>TRBJ1-1|NA|TRBV18|NA
TGTGCCAGCTCACGGGGCAGAAACACTGAAGCTTTCTTT
CASSRGRNTEAFF
>TRBJ2-3|few|TRBV6-5|TRBD2
TGTGCCAGCAGTTACCGGGAGGGGGGGCCGGATACGCAGTATTTT
CASSYREGGPDTQYF
>TRBJ2-6|NA|TRBV7-2|NA
TGTGCCAGCAGCTTAGCAGCTGGGGCCAACGTCCTGACTTTC
CASSLAAGANVLTF
>TRBJ2-3|few|TRBV7-9|TRBD2
TGTGCCAGCAGCCCCTGGACTAGCGGGACTTTAAAAGATACGCAGTATTTT
CASSPWTSGTLKDTQYF
>TRBJ1-2|few|TRBV10-3|NA
TGTGCCATCAGTGTGGGCTATGGCTACACCTTC
CAISVGYGYTF
>TRBJ1-1|NA|TRBV11-3|NA
TGTGCCAGCAGCCCAGGGACTAGGGGCGTGAACACTGAAGCTTTCTTT
CASSPGTRGVNTEAFF
>TRBJ2-2|medium-sized|TRBV7-8|NA
TGTGCCAGCAGCTTAATCATCAACACCGGGGAGCTGTTTTTT
CASSLIINTGELFF
>TRBJ2-3|NA|TRBV4-2|NA
TGTGCCAGCAGCCCCTCCGGGAAGCTAGTAGCTCCAACAGATACGCAGTATTTT
CASSPSGKLVAPTDTQYF
>TRBJ1-1|NA|TRBV19|NA
TGTGCCAGTAGTATTTCAGTCGGGGGGTACACTGAAGCTTTCTTT
CASSISVGGYTEAFF
>TRBJ1-5|once|TRBV12-3/TRBV12-4|NA
TGTGCCAGCACAAGCCAAGCGGGGGGGGATCAGCCCCAGCATTTT
CASTSQAGGDQPQHF
>TRBJ1-6|NA|TRBV27|NA
TGTGCCAGCAGTTTTCTTTTCCCCGCTGGGGGCGATTCACCCCTCCACTTT
CASSFLFPAGGDSPLHF
>TRBJ2-3|medium-sized|TRBV30|NA
TGTGCCTGGAGTATAGGGCTCACAGATACGCAGTATTTT
CAWSIGLTDTQYF
>TRBJ1-2|NA|TRBV7-2|NA
TGTGCCAGCAGCTCCGAGCAGGGTGGGTATGCGTCTGGCTACACCTTC
CASSSEQGGYASGYTF
>TRBJ1-2|NA|TRBV5-1|TRBD1
TGCGCCAGCAGCTTGGACAGGGGTGGCTACACCTTC
CASSLDRGGYTF
>TRBJ1-1|NA|TRBV12-3/TRBV12-4|NA
TGTGCCAGCAGTCCCCTTTCCGAGGACAGCCTGAACCAATTT
CASSPLSEDSLNQF
>TRBJ2-7|few|TRBV7-8|NA
TGTGCCAGCAGCTCACCGGGACGGCGGACCTACGAGCAGTACTTC
CASSSPGRRTYEQYF
>TRBJ2-5|NA|TRBV20-1|NA
TGCAGTGCTAGAAGGGCGAGCGAGACCCAGTACTTC
CSARRASETQYF
>TRBJ1-5|few|TRBV7-2|NA
TGTGCCAGTGCAAAACAGGGCCGGGATCAGCCCCAGCATTTT
CASAKQGRDQPQHF
>TRBJ2-1|few|TRBV6-5|TRBD2
TGTGCCAGCAGTTACTTCCCCGGACTAGCGGGAGGGTACAATGAGCAGTTCTTC
CASSYFPGLAGGYNEQFF
>TRBJ2-5|few|TRBV10-3|TRBD2
TGTGCCATCAGTGACCCGGGACTAGCGGGGGGCCCCCAAGAGACCCAGTACTTC
CAISDPGLAGGPQETQYF
>TRBJ1-5|medium-sized|TRBV7-2|NA
TGTGCCAGCAGCTTAGCGCCGACAAGCCCGCAGGGGCGCTCCAATCAGCCCCAGCATTTT
CASSLAPTSPQGRSNQPQHF
>TRBJ2-6|few|TRBV18|TRBD1
TGTGCCAGCTCACCAGCTCTACAGGGGACGATCAAATTTAGCTCTGGGGCCAACGTCCTGACTTTC
CASSPALQGTIKFSSGANVLTF
>TRBJ1-1|NA|TRBV20-1|TRBD1
TGCAGTGTTCCCCGGACAGGGGGCGCGTACACTGAAGCTTTCTTT
CSVPRTGGAYTEAFF
>TRBJ1-3|medium-sized|TRBV7-9|NA
TGTGCCAGCAGCTTAGTCCAAGGGCCCGACGCTGGAAACACCATATATTTT
CASSLVQGPDAGNTIYF
>TRBJ1-1|NA|TRBV24-1|NA
TGTGCCACCAGTGAAGGGACGATAGCTTTCTTT
CATSEGTIAFF
>TRBJ2-1|large|TRBV20-1|TRBD2
TGCAGTGCTAGGAAGGGGACTAGCTCACGGATGTTCTTC
CSARKGTSSRMFF
>TRBJ2-1|NA|TRBV7-9|TRBD2
TGTGCCAGCAGCTTAGTTCGGGGGGGCAAGGATGAGCAGTTCTTC
CASSLVRGGKDEQFF
>TRBJ2-7|few|TRBV20-1|NA
TGCAGTGTTCCAGCTTCTTTCTCCTACGAGCAGTACTTC
CSVPASFSYEQYF
>TRBJ1-1|NA|TRBV10-3|NA
TGTGCCATCAGTGGTTCAGGCACTGAAGCTTTCTTT
CAISGSGTEAFF
>TRBJ2-1|NA|TRBV27|TRBD2
TGTGCCAGCAGTCCCCGACTAGCGCGAGATCCCAGAGGGGCGCAGTTCTTC
CASSPRLARDPRGAQFF
>TRBJ1-4|few|TRBV20-1|TRBD1
TGCAGTGCTTATGCAGGGGGAAAACTGTTTTTT
CSAYAGGKLFF
>TRBJ2-1|NA|TRBV2|NA
TGTGCCACACAGCAGGGGTGGGGATACAATGAGCAGTTCTTC
CATQQGWGYNEQFF
>TRBJ2-5|NA|TRBV5-4|NA
TGTGCCAGCAGCGGGGGGCAGAGAGTCCAAGAGACCCAGTACTTC
CASSGGQRVQETQYF
>TRBJ1-4|NA|TRBV7-9|TRBD1
TGTGCCAGCAGCTCGGACAGGGGGTTGGAAAAACTGTTTTTT
CASSSDRGLEKLFF
>TRBJ2-5|NA|TRBV14|NA
TGTGCCAGCAGCGCCGTGGGCTTAGAAGAGACCCAGTACTTC
CASSAVGLEETQYF
>TRBJ2-3|few|TRBV20-1|TRBD2
TGCAGTGTAGTCAGGACTAGCGAAACAGATACGCAGTATTTT
CSVVRTSETDTQYF
>TRBJ2-5|NA|TRBV2|NA
TGTGCCAGCAGTGAAGCTCGCGAGACCCAGTACTTC
CASSEARETQYF